This TCR beta chain is drawn from a study of shared clonotypes between healthy human individuals. Study-wide findings and caveats: Among non-shared clonotypes, generation probabilities were lower than among those shared by all four donors.

Points on this clone: Its antigen remains unknown.

This CDR3 has 19 amino acids. Trimming cost V 1 base and J 0 bases, with 19 bases left between them. The germline V gene has CDR1 SEHNR and CDR2 FQNEAQ (reference sequence). TCRdb keeps only in-frame clones here, not all; method: immunoSEQ multiplex PCR. The table lists some 2.3 million clones, 80% to 95% of them singletons. Adult Caucasians living in Nashville, Tennessee made up all of the donors. The sequencing sample was made of naive CD4+ T cells from PBMCs. The subset denotes: CD45RA+ positively selected. V and J are TRBV7-9 and TRBJ2-1; D not certain. The sequence derives from a man aged 18 to 30 in good health. Some clones in this sample may be carry-over from other donors' samples. DNA for the CDR3: TGTGCCAGCAGCTTAGTCTCATCTCTTGGCGTCAACTCCTACAATGAGCAGTTCTTC. The encoded protein is CASSLVSSLGVNSYNEQFF.